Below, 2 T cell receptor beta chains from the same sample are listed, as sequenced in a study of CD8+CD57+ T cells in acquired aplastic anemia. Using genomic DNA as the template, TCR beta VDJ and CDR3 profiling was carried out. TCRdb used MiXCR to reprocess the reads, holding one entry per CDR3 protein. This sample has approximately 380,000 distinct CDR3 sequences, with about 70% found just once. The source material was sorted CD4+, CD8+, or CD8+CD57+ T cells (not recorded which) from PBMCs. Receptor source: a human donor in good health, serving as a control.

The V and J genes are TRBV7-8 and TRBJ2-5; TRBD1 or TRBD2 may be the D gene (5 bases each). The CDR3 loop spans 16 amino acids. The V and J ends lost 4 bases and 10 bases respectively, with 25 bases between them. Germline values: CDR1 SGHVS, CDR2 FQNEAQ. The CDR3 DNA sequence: TGTGCCAGCAGCTCCTCGGGACGGAGGAATCAGCCCCACCAGTACTTC. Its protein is CASSSSGRRNQPHQYF.

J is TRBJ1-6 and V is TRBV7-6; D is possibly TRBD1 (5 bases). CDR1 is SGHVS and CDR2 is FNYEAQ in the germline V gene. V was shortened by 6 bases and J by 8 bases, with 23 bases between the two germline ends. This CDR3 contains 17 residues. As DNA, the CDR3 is TGTGCCAGCAGTCCAAGCGTGGGGGTCCGTGGGGATTCACCCCTCCACTTT. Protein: CASSPSVGVRGDSPLHF.